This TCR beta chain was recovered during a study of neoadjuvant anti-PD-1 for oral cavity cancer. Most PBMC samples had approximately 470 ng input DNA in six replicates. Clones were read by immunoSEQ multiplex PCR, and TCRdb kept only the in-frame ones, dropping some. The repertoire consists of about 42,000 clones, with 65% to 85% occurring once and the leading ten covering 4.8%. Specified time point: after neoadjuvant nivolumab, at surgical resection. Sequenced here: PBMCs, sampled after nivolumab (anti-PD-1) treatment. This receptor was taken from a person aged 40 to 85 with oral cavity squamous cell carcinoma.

CDR3 loop: CAISESLLAGLSTDTQYF. The CDR3 bases are TGTGCCATCAGTGAGTCGTTGCTAGCGGGTCTCAGCACAGATACGCAGTATTTT. This chain joins TRBV10-3 and TRBJ2-3; 8 bases are shared with TRBD2. CDR1 and CDR2 from the germline V gene are ENHRY and SYGVKD. With V trimmed by 0 bases and J by 0 bases, 8 bases remained unmatched. CDR3 size: 18 residues.